These T cell receptor beta chains were read from a single sample in a study of blood T cell repertoires in COVID-19. Produced via immunoSEQ multiplex PCR; TCRdb's table is partial and in-frame only. Of tens of thousands of clones in the sample, approximately 84% were seen once. Sequenced material: peripheral blood. The receptor source for this set is a human donor in a cohort sampled during active COVID-19. The CDR3 runs from the conserved cysteine through the conserved F or W. Fields, in order: clone size, J gene, V gene, CDR3 protein. Clone size is not always given. Where it is, it says once, few, many or a class for expanded clones.

>NA|TRBJ2-2|TRBV9
CASSVDGTGSFPGELFF
>NA|TRBJ1-3|TRBV2
CASRAGQSSGNTIYF
>NA|TRBJ2-4|TRBV28
CASSFSLAVAKNIQYF
>NA|TRBJ1-5|TRBV2
CASSGTGNVQPQHF
>NA|TRBJ2-1|TRBV6-5
CASTPWREAYNEQFF
>NA|TRBJ2-3|TRBV5-6
CASSANYPDRGTDTQYF
>NA|TRBJ2-3|TRBV7-6
CASSDRTGLGLTDTQYF
>NA|TRBJ2-7|TRBV10-3
CAISGTDYEQYF
>NA|TRBJ1-5|TRBV28
CASENSNQPQHF
>NA|TRBJ2-3|TRBV19
CASSHQSTDTQYF
>few|TRBJ1-2|TRBV6-5
CASNSGQRNYGYTF
>NA|TRBJ1-1|TRBV5-8
CASSSGQGRNTEAFF
>NA|TRBJ2-3|TRBV10-3
CAISESSATDTQYF
>NA|TRBJ2-3|TRBV10-3
CAISYAEPGGRDTQYF
>NA|TRBJ1-1|TRBV6-1
CASSEWDRGRGTEAFF
>NA|TRBJ1-1|TRBV7-9
CASSPWTRTAMNTEAFF
>NA|TRBJ1-2|TRBV19
CASSNLRYGYTF
>NA|TRBJ1-5|TRBV19
CASSLDRINQPQHF
>NA|TRBJ2-5|TRBV7-9
CASSKPGQGETQYF
>NA|TRBJ2-2|TRBV6-6
CASSYLGGLFF
>NA|TRBJ2-5|TRBV5-1
CASSLEVGGTQYF
>NA|TRBJ2-1|TRBV10-2
CASLPGGLSYNEQFF
>NA|TRBJ2-7|TRBV19
CASTASGGTEQYF
>few|TRBJ2-1|TRBV14
CASSLNRGSYNEQFF
>once|TRBJ2-3|TRBV18
CASSPLTRTGTTDTQYF
>NA|TRBJ1-3|TRBV9
CASSPRQGAGGNTIYF
>NA|TRBJ2-7|TRBV27
CASSSDRVREQYF
>NA|TRBJ2-2|TRBV5-1
CASSLGLAGGITGELFF
>NA|TRBJ2-3|TRBV6-1
CASSESRAGSTDTQYF
>NA|TRBJ2-2|TRBV19
CASSAGQGWSGELFF
>NA|TRBJ2-2|TRBV12-3/TRBV12-4
CVSLPDTGELFF
>once|TRBJ2-7|TRBV6-5
CASSRLRGSGYEQYF
>NA|TRBJ1-5|TRBV30
CAWNTGLEPQHF
>NA|TRBJ2-5|TRBV3-1/TRBV3-2
CASSRTSGQETQYF
>NA|TRBJ2-2|TRBV19
CASSIVLSDTGELFF
>NA|TRBJ2-1|TRBV2
CASKQGSYNEQFF
>NA|TRBJ2-7|TRBV5-1
CASSLAVRGYEQYF
>NA|TRBJ1-2|TRBV13
CASSRGSRYGYTF
>NA|TRBJ2-3|TRBV7-2
CASSFRSGGTDTQYF